Listed below are T cell receptor beta chains from one sample, sequenced in a study of blood T cells in healthy people across ages. TCRdb re-derived calls from the 5' RACE reads in MiXCR, one entry per CDR3 protein. In the table there are around 780,000 distinct CDR3 sequences, 56% of which are singletons. Sequencing input: blood. The receptor set was obtained from a middle-aged man in good health. The conserved cysteine and the conserved F or W are not part of the CDR3 here. Some rows have no size entry. The others give once, few or many, or a class for an expanded clone.

j_call	v_call	clone_size	cdr3_aa
TRBJ1-5	TRBV7-9	NA	ASSLDRQPQH
TRBJ2-5	TRBV12-3/TRBV12-4	NA	ASSFPREPQETQY
TRBJ2-7	TRBV9	many	ASSHGTEIFYEQY
TRBJ1-6	TRBV7-9	NA	ASSSWAGNSPLH
TRBJ2-4	TRBV28	few	ASSAWTGGTKNIQY
TRBJ2-5	TRBV7-2	few	ASSLNLGRASSQETQY
TRBJ1-5	TRBV7-6	few	ASSLVGTVSNQPQH
TRBJ1-4	TRBV27	NA	ASSSRQWEKLF
TRBJ1-2	TRBV4-1	once	ASSQDLGGGANYGYT
TRBJ2-2	TRBV7-3	NA	ASSLKTGNTGELF
TRBJ2-7	TRBV20-1	NA	SALGQVTYKQY
TRBJ2-7	TRBV29-1	many	SVVLTISEQY
TRBJ2-6	TRBV28	few	ASSSPRRANVLT
TRBJ2-3	TRBV3-1	NA	ASSQDPGDTQY
TRBJ2-1	TRBV6-5	NA	ASSSAGQGSRNEQF
TRBJ1-2	TRBV6-1	NA	ASSKGQGASWYEGYT
TRBJ2-7	TRBV20-1	once	SARVPGQINEQY
TRBJ1-4	TRBV9	NA	ASSYSGQGGEKLF
TRBJ2-3	TRBV27	NA	ASTQGWSTDTQY
TRBJ2-1	TRBV10-3	NA	AISESWTGANNEQF
TRBJ2-7	TRBV20-1	NA	SARDLAGGAYEQY
TRBJ2-5	TRBV3-1	NA	ASSRWGGETQY
TRBJ2-3	TRBV12-3/TRBV12-4	NA	ASSFLQGRLSTDTLY
NA	TRBV7-2	NA	ASRRVGTSGSSHEQY
TRBJ2-7	TRBV12-3/TRBV12-4	few	ASSPRGPPYEQY
TRBJ2-5	TRBV6-2/TRBV6-3	NA	ASIDGSQETQY
TRBJ2-3	TRBV27	NA	ASSAWEEGTDTQY
TRBJ2-3	TRBV12-3/TRBV12-4	NA	ASSLTSGRNTQY
TRBJ2-1	TRBV20-1	few	SAEKAGTRVRKNEQF
NA	TRBV20-1	NA	SAPLGQHYEQY
TRBJ2-7	TRBV11-1	NA	ASSFGGQTSGRNEQY
TRBJ1-3	TRBV6-6	once	ASSYSAIGGNTIY
TRBJ1-2	TRBV7-3	NA	ASSPGGRGLSGYT
TRBJ1-1	TRBV12-3/TRBV12-4	NA	ASSPGGTNTEAF